This T cell receptor gamma chain is from a study of γδ T cells in repeated Plasmodium falciparum infection. About the study: Each infection was followed by sampling at 21 days, plus baseline and some pre-infection draws. Broader study findings: One small rural Malian village, predominantly a single ethnic group, supplied the cohort.

Vgamma9/Vdelta2+ and Vdelta2-negative gammadelta T cells were flow-sorted from PBMC for bulk sequencing. With V trimmed by 3 bases and J by 12 bases, 8 bases remained unmatched. CDR3 length: 11 amino acids. Germline CDR1 VINAFY, CDR2 YDVSNSKD. Each sorted gammadelta sample had TRG and TRD chains sequenced. TCRdb reanalysed the multiplex PCR reads via CATT. The table lists 11,000 to 15,000 gamma-chain clones, 1.5% to 2% of them singletons. This clone was seen ten or more times. What it recognizes is unknown. This chain uses TRGV5 with TRGJ1 or TRGJ2. This receptor was obtained from a pool of human donors (malaria-infected and uninfected, not separated). Sample: gamma-delta T cells from blood. CDR3 sequence reads: CATWDRGGKLF. CDR3 DNA: TGTGCCACCTGGGACCGAGGAGGGAAACTCTTT.